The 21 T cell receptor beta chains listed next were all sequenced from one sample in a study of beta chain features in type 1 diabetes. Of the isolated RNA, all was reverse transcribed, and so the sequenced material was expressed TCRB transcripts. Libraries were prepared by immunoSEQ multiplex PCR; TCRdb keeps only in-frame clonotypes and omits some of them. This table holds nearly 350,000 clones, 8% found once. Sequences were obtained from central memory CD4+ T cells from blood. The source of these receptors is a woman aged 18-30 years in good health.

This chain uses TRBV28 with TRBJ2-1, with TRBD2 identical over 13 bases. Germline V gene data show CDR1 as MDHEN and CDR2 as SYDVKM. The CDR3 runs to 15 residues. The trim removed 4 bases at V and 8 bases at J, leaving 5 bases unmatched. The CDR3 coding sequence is TGTGCCAGCAGTTCCCTACTAGCGGGAGGGGATGAGCAGTTCTTC. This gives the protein CASSSLLAGGDEQFF.

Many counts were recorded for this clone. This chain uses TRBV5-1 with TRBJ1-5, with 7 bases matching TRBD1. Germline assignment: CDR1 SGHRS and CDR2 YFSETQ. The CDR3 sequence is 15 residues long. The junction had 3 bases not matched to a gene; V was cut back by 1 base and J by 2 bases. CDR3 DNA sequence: TGCGCCAGCAGCTTGACAGGGGCGGGCAATCAGCCCCAGCATTTT. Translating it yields CASSLTGAGNQPQHF.

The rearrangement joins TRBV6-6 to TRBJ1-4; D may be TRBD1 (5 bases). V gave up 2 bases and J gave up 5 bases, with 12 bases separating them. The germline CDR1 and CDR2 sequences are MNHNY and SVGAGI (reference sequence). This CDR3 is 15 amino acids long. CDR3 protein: CASSYPRAANEKLFF. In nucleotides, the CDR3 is TGTGCCAGCAGTTACCCCAGGGCGGCGAATGAAAAACTGTTTTTT.

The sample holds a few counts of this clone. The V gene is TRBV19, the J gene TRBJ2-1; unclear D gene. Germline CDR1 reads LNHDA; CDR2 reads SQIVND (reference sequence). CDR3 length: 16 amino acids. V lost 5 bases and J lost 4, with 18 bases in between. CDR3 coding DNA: TGTGCCAGTAGTTTATCCCATGTTCGTGTTTACAATGAGCAGTTCTTC. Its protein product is CASSLSHVRVYNEQFF.

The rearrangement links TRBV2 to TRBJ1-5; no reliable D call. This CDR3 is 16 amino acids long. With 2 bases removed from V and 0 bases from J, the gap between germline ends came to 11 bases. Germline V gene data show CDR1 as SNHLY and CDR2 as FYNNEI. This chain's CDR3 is CASSERFGYSNQPQHF. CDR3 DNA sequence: TGTGCCAGCAGTGAAAGGTTCGGGTATAGCAATCAGCCCCAGCATTTT.

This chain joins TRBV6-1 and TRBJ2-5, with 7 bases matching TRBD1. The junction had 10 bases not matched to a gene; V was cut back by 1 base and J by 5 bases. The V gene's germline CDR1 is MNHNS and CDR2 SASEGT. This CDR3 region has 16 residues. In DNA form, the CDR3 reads TGTGCCAGCAGTGAAGATGGGGCGGCACAGGGGGAGACCCAGTACTTC. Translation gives CASSEDGAAQGETQYF.

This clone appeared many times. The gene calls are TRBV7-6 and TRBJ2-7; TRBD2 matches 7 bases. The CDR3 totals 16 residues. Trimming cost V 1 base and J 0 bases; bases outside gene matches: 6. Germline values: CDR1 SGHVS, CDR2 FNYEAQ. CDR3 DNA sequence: TGTGCCAGCAGCTTAGTGCTAGCGGCCACCTCCTACGAGCAGTACTTC. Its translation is CASSLVLAATSYEQYF.

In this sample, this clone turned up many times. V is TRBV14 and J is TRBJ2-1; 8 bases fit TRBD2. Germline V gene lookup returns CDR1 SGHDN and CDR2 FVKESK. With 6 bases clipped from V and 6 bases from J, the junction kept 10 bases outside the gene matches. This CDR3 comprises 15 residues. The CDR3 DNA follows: TGTGCCAGCAGTCCTACTAGCGGTGGGCTCAATGAGCAGTTCTTC. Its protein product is CASSPTSGGLNEQFF.

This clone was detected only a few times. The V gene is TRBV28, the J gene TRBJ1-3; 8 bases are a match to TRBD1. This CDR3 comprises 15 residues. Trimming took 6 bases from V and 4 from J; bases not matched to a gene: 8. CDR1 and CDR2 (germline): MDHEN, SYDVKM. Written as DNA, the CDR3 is TGTGCCAGCAGGCGACAGGGGACACAGGGAAACACCATATATTTT. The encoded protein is CASRRQGTQGNTIYF.

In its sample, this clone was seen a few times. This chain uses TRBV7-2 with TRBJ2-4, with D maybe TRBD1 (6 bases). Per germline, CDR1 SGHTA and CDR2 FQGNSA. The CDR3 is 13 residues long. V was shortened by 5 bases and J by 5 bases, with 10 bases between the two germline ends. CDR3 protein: CASSGQSQNIQYF. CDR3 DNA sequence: TGTGCCAGCAGCGGACAGAGCCAAAACATTCAGTACTTC.

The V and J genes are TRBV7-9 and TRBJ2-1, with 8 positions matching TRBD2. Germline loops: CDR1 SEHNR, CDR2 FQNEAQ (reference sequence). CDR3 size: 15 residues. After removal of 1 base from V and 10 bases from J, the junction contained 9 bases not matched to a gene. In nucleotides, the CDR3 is TGTGCCAGCAGCTTAGGGACTAGCAGGATAGGGGAGCAGTTCTTC. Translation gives CASSLGTSRIGEQFF. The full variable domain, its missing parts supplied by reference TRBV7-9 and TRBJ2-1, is DTGVSQNPRHKITKRGQNVTFRCDPISEHNRLYWYRQTLGQGPEFLTYFQNEAQLEKSRLLSDRFSAERPKGSFSTLEIQRTEQGDSAMYLCASSLGTSRIGEQFFGPGTRLTVL.

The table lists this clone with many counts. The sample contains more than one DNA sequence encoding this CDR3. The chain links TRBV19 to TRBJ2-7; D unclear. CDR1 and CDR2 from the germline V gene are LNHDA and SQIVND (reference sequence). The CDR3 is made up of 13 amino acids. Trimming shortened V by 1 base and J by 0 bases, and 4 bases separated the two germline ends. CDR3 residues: CASSIGGSYEQYF. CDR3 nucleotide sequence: TGTGCCAGTAGTATAGGGGGCTCCTACGAGCAGTACTTC.

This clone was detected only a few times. The DNA of the CDR3 is TGTGCCAGCAGCCGGGACAGATTGGGTGAAGCTTTCTTT. This encodes CASSRDRLGEAFF. V usage is TRBV5-6 and J usage is TRBJ1-1; 7 positions match TRBD1. The CDR3 runs 13 residues. V was pared by 4 bases and J by 7 bases, with 7 bases of the junction left unmatched. The germline V gene encodes CDR1 SGHDT and CDR2 YYEEEE. Full variable domain (remainder filled in from reference TRBV5-6 and TRBJ1-1): DAGVTQSPTHLIKTRGQQVTLRCSPKSGHDTVSWYQQALGQGPQFIFQYYEEEERQRGNFPDRFSGHQFPNYSSELNVNALLLGDSALYLCASSRDRLGEAFFGQGTRLTVV.

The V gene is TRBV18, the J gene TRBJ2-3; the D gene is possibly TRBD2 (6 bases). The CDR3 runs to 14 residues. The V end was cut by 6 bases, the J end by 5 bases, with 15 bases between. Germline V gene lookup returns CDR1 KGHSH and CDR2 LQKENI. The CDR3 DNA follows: TGTGCCAGCTCCGGACCCACGCGGGAAGATACGCAGTATTTT. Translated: CASSGPTREDTQYF.

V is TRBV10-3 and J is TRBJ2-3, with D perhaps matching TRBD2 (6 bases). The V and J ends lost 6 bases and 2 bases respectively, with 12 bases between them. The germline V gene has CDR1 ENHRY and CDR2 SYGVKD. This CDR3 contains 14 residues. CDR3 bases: TGTGCCATCAGATCCGGGACTCTCACAGATACGCAGTATTTT. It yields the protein CAIRSGTLTDTQYF.

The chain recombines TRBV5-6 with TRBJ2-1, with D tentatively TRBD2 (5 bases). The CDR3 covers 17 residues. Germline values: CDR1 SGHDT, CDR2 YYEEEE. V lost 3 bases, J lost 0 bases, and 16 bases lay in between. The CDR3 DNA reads TGTGCCAGCAGCTCGGTTCTTAGCGAGAGCTCCTACAATGAGCAGTTCTTC. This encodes CASSSVLSESSYNEQFF. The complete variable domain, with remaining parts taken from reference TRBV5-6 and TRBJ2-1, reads DAGVTQSPTHLIKTRGQQVTLRCSPKSGHDTVSWYQQALGQGPQFIFQYYEEEERQRGNFPDRFSGHQFPNYSSELNVNALLLGDSALYLCASSSVLSESSYNEQFFGPGTRLTVL.

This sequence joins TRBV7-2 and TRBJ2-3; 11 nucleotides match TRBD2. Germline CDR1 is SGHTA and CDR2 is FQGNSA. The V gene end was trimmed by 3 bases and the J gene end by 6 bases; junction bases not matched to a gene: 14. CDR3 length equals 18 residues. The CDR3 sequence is CASSFGPLAGGPEDTQYF. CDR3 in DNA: TGTGCCAGCAGCTTCGGACCCTTAGCGGGAGGGCCCGAGGATACGCAGTATTTT.

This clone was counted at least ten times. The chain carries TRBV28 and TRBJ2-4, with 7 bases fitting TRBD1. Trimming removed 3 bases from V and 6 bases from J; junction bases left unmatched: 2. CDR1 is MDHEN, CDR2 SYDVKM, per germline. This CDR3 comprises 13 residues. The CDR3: CASSFGDRNIQYF. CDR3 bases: TGTGCCAGCAGTTTCGGGGACAGAAACATTCAGTACTTC. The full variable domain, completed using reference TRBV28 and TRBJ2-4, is DVKVTQSSRYLVKRTGEKVFLECVQDMDHENMFWYRQDPGLGLRLIYFSYDVKMKEKGDIPEGYSVSREKKERFSLILESASTNQTSMYLCASSFGDRNIQYFGAGTRLSVL.

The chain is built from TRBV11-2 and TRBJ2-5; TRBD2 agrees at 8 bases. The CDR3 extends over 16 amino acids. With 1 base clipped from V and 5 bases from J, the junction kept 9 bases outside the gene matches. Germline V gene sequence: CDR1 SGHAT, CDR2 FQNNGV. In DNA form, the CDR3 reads TGTGCCAGCAGCTTAGGTGGGCTAGCGGGCTTGGAGACCCAGTACTTC. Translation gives CASSLGGLAGLETQYF.

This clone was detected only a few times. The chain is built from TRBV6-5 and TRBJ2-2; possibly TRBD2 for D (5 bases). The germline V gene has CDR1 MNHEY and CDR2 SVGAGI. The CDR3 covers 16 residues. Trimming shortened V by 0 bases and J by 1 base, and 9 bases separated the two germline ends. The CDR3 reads CASSYSNRENTGELFF. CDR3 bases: TGTGCCAGCAGTTACTCGAATCGGGAGAACACCGGGGAGCTGTTTTTT.

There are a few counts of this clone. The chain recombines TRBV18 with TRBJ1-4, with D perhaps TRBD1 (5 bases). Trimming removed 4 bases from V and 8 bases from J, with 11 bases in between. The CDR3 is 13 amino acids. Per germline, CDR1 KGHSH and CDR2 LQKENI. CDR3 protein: CASSHGGSEKLFF. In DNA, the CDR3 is TGTGCCAGCTCACACGGGGGGTCAGAAAAACTGTTTTTT.